This T cell receptor beta chain was sequenced during a study of shared clonotypes between healthy human individuals. Findings and limits, study-wide: Depth was large, yet rarefaction showed that sorted-subset sequencing was incomplete. Naive subsets, compared against memory subsets, generally had larger estimated richness values.

V was pared by 8 bases and J by 2 bases, with 16 bases between. The CDR3 totals 14 residues. Germline-derived CDR1 and CDR2 are SGHNT and YYREEE (reference sequence). The assay was immunoSEQ multiplex PCR, and TCRdb's table has in-frame clones only and misses some. There are some 1,100,000 clones in the sample; about 84% occur only once, and more than 0.5% lies in the top ten. Into CD45RA+ naive and CD45RA-negative memory subsets, the CD4+ cells were split. As to this clone: What it recognizes is unknown.

This sequence joins TRBV5-4 and TRBJ2-5; tentatively, D is TRBD2 (5 bases). The specimen sequenced was memory CD4+ T cells from PBMCs. This sample's subset: CD45RA-negative fraction. The source is a man aged 18 to 30 in good health. Some clones in this sample may be carry-over from other donors' samples. CDR3 loop: CASSADLAQETQYF. The CDR3, as DNA: TGTGCCAGTAGCGCTGACCTGGCGCAAGAGACCCAGTACTTC.